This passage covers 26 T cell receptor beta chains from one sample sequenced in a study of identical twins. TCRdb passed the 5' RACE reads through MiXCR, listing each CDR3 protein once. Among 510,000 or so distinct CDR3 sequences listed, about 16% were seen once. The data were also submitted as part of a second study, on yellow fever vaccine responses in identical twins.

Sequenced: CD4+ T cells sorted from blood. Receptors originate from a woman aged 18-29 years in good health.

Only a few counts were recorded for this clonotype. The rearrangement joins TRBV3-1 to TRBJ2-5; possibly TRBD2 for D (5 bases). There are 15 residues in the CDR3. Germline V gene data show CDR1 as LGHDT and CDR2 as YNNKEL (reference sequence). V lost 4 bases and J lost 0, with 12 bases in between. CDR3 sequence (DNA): TGTGCCAGCAGCCCATGGGGAGCGGACCAAGAGACCCAGTACTTC. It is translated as CASSPWGADQETQYF.

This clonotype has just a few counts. For the CDR3, the DNA is TGTGCCAGCAGCCCCCGGGGGATCTCCTTCGGGGAGACCCAGTACTTC. This encodes CASSPRGISFGETQYF. The gene calls are TRBV14 and TRBJ2-5; TRBD2 might be the D (6 bases). V lost 4 bases, J lost 5 bases, and 20 bases lay in between. Germline loops: CDR1 SGHDN, CDR2 FVKESK. The CDR3 contains 16 residues.

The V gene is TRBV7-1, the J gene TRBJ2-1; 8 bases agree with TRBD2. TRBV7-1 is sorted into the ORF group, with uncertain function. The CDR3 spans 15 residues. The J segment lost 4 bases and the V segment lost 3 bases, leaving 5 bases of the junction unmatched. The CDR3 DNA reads TGTGCCAGCAGCTCCGCTTCTAGCGGGTACAATGAGCAGTTCTTC. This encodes CASSSASSGYNEQFF.

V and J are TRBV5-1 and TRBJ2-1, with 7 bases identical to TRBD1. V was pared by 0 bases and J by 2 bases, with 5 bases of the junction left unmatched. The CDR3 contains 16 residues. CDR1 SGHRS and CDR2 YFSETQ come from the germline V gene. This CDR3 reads CASSLDTGVTYNEQFF. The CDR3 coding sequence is TGCGCCAGCAGCTTGGATACAGGGGTTACCTACAATGAGCAGTTCTTC.

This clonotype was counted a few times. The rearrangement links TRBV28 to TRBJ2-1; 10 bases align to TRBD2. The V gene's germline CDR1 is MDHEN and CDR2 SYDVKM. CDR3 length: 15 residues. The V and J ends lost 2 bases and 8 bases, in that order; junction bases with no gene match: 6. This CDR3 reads CASSLGTSESYEQFF. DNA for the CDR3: TGTGCCAGCAGTTTAGGGACTAGCGAGAGTTATGAGCAGTTCTTC.

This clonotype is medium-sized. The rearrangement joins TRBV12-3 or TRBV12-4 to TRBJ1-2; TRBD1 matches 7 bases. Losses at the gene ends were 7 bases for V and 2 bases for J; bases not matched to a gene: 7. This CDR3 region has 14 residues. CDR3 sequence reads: CASTQQGRNYGYTF. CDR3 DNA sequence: TGTGCCAGCACCCAACAGGGGCGGAACTATGGCTACACCTTC.

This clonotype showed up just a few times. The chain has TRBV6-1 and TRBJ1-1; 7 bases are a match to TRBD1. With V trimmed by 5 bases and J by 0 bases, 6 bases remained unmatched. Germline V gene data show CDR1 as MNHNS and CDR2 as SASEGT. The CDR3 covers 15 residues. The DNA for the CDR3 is TGTGCCAGCAGTAGTCCCGGGACAGTGAACACTGAAGCTTTCTTT. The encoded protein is CASSSPGTVNTEAFF.

Here the CDR3 reads CASSQVSGDGELFF. In DNA, the CDR3 is TGTGCCAGCAGCCAAGTTAGCGGGGACGGGGAGCTGTTTTTT. The V and J genes are TRBV4-2 and TRBJ2-2; 8 positions match TRBD2. V lost 1 base, J lost 7 bases, and 2 bases stayed unmatched. CDR3 length equals 14 residues. Germline lookup yields CDR1 LGHNA and CDR2 YNFKEQ.

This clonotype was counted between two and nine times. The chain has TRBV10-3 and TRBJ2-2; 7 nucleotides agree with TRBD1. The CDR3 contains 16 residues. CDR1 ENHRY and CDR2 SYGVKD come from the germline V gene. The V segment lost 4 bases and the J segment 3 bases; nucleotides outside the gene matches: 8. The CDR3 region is CAISVTGAEDTGELFF. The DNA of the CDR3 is TGTGCCATCAGTGTAACAGGGGCCGAAGACACCGGGGAGCTGTTTTTT.

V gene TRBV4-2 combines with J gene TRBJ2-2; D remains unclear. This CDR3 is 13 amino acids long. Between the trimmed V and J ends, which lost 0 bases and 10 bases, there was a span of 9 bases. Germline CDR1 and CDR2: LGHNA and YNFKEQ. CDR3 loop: CASSQEKGVELFF. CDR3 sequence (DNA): TGTGCCAGCAGCCAAGAGAAGGGTGTGGAGCTGTTTTTT.

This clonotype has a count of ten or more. In DNA form, the CDR3 reads TGCGCCAGTGGGCCGGACTTAACCTACGAGCAGTACTTC. This translates into CASGPDLTYEQYF. The V and J genes are TRBV5-1 and TRBJ2-7; tentative D call: TRBD2 (5 bases). V gave up 8 bases and J gave up 2 bases, with 14 bases separating them. Germline V gene sequence: CDR1 SGHRS, CDR2 YFSETQ. The CDR3 has 13 residues.

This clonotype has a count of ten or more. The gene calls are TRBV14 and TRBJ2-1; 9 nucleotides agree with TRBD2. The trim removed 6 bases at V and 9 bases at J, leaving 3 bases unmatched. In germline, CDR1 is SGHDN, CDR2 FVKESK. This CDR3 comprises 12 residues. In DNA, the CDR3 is TGTGCCAGCAGACCGACTAGCGGTGAGCAGTTCTTC. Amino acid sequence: CASRPTSGEQFF.

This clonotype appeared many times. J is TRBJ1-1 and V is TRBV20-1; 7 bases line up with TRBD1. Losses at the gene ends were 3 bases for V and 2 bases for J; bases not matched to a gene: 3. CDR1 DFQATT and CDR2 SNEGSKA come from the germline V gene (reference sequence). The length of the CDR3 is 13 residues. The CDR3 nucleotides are TGCAGTGCTAGGAGACAGGGAAACACTGAAGCTTTCTTT. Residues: CSARRQGNTEAFF.

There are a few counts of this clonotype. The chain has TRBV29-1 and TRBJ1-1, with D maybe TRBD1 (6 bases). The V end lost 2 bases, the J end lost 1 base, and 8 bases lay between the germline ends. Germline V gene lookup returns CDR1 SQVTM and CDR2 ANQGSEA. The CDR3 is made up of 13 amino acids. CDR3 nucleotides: TGCAGCGTTGAACCGGACAGGAACACTGAAGCTTTCTTT. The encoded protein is CSVEPDRNTEAFF.

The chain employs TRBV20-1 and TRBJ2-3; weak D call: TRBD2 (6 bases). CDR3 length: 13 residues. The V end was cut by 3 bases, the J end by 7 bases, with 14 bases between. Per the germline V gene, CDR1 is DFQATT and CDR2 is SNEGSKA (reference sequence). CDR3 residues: CSASSTGVYTQYF. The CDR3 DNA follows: TGCAGTGCTAGTTCCACGGGGGTATATACGCAGTATTTT.

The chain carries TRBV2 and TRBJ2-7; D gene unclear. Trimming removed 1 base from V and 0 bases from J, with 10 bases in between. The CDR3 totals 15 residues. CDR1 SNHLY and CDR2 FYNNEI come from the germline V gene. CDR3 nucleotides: TGTGCCAGCAGTGAAGGGCGGCTGAGCTCCTACGAGCAGTACTTC. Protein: CASSEGRLSSYEQYF.

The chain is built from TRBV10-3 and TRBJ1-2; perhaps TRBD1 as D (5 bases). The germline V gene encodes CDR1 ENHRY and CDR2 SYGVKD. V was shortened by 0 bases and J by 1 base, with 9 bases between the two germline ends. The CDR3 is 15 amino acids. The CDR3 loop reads CAISESRGNNYGYTF. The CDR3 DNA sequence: TGTGCCATCAGTGAGTCTCGGGGGAATAACTATGGCTACACCTTC.

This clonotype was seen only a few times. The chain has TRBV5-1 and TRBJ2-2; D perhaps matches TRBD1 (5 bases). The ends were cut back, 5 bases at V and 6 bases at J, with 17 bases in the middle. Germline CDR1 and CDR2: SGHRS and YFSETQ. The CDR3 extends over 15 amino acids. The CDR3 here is CASSSSDTSPGELFF. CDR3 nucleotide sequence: TGCGCCAGCAGTTCCTCGGACACCTCCCCCGGGGAGCTGTTTTTT.

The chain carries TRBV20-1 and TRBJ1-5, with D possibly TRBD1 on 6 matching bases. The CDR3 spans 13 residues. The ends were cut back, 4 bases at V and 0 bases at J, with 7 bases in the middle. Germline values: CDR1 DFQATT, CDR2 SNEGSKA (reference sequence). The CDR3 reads CSANRVSNQPQHF. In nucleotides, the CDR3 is TGCAGTGCTAACAGGGTTAGCAATCAGCCCCAGCATTTT.

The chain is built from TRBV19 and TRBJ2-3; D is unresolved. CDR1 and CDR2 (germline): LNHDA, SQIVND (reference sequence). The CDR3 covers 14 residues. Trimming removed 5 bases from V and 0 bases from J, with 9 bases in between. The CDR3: CASSDTLSTDTQYF. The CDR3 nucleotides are TGTGCCAGTAGTGACACCCTTAGCACAGATACGCAGTATTTT.

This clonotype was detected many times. CDR3: CASSLEEGVKNIQYF. The CDR3 DNA is TGCGCCAGCAGCTTGGAGGAGGGGGTCAAAAACATTCAGTACTTC. This rearrangement joins TRBV5-1 to TRBJ2-4, with D perhaps assigned TRBD1 or TRBD2 (6 bases each). CDR3 length: 15 amino acids. V shed 0 bases and J shed 3 bases, with 10 bases lying between them. Germline V gives CDR1 SGHRS, CDR2 YFSETQ.

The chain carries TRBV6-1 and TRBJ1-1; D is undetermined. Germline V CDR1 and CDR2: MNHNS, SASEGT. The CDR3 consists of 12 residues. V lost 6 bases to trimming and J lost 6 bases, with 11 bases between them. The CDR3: CASRALLAEAFF. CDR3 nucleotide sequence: TGTGCCAGCAGGGCCCTCCTGGCTGAAGCTTTCTTT.

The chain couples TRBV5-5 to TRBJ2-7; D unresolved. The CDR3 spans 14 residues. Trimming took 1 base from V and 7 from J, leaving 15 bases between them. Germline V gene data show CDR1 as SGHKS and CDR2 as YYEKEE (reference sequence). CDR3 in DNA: TGTGCCAGCAGCTTGTCAGGTGGACCCACGGAGCAGTACGTC. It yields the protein CASSLSGGPTEQYV.

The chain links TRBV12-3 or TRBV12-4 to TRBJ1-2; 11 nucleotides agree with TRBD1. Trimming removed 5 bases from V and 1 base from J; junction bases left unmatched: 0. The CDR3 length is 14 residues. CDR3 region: CASSGTGGNYGYTF. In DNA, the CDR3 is TGTGCCAGCAGTGGGACAGGGGGTAACTATGGCTACACCTTC.

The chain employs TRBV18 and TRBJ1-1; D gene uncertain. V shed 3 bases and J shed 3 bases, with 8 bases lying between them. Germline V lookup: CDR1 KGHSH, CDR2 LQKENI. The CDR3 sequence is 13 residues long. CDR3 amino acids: CASSPFQDTEAFF. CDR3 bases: TGTGCCAGCTCACCTTTCCAGGACACTGAAGCTTTCTTT.

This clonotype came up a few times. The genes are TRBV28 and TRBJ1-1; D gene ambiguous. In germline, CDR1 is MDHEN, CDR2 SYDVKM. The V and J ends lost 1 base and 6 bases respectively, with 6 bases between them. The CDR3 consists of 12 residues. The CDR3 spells CASSLSIPEAFF. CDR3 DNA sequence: TGTGCCAGCAGTTTATCTATTCCTGAAGCTTTCTTT. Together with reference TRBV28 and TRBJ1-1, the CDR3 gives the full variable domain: DVKVTQSSRYLVKRTGEKVFLECVQDMDHENMFWYRQDPGLGLRLIYFSYDVKMKEKGDIPEGYSVSREKKERFSLILESASTNQTSMYLCASSLSIPEAFFGQGTRLTVV.